This TCR beta chain was sequenced during a study of control samples from healthy donors and cancer patients. Profiled with immunoSEQ multiplex PCR; TCRdb holds only in-frame clones, not every one. In the table there are 390,000 or so clones, over 75% of which are singletons. This CDR3 comprises 15 residues. J was trimmed by 4 bases and V by 4 bases; bases with no gene match: 3. Looked up from germline, CDR1 is SGHNT and CDR2 is YENEEA. The receptor's source is a man in his forties or fifties with head and neck cancer. The chain recombines TRBV11-3 with TRBJ2-3; 12 nucleotides agree with TRBD2. Sequenced: PBMCs. CDR3 region: CASSSSGRVADTQYF. DNA of the CDR3: TGTGCCAGCAGCTCTAGCGGGAGGGTGGCAGATACGCAGTATTTT.